The 27 T cell receptor beta chains presented below share a single source sample, sequenced in a study of blood T cells in healthy people across ages. The use of a sample-barcoded 5' primer and a J-beta primer mix characterized a second PCR of about 7 to 12 cycles. TCRdb re-analysed the 5' RACE reads in MiXCR, keeping a single row per CDR3 protein. The sample includes approximately 810,000 distinct CDR3 sequences, around 36% of them seen just once. The specimen was blood. The source of these receptors is a man between 18 and 35 years old in good health.

The chain carries TRBV9 and TRBJ1-4, with D unresolved. V was pared by 0 bases and J by 0 bases, with 12 bases between. Germline V CDR1 and CDR2: SGDLS, YYNGEE. The CDR3 extends over 17 amino acids. The chain's CDR3 is CASSVEATSTTNEKLFF. The CDR3, as DNA: TGTGCCAGCAGCGTAGAAGCCACATCGACAACTAATGAAAAACTGTTTTTT. Complete variable domain (other parts from reference TRBV9 and TRBJ1-4): DSGVTQTPKHLITATGQRVTLRCSPRSGDLSVYWYQQSLDQGLQFLIQYYNGEERAKGNILERFSAQQFPDLHSELNLSSLELGDSALYFCASSVEATSTTNEKLFFGSGTQLSVL.

The J gene is TRBJ2-2, the V gene TRBV3-1, with unresolved D. Germline CDR1 reads LGHDT; CDR2 reads YNNKEL (reference sequence). This CDR3 comprises 14 residues. The V end lost 0 bases, the J end lost 0 bases, and 2 bases lay between the germline ends. CDR3 DNA: TGTGCCAGCAGCCAAGACCCGAACACCGGGGAGCTGTTTTTT. This codes for CASSQDPNTGELFF.

At least ten counts were recorded for this clonotype. The CDR3 protein is CASTLDSEQFF. The CDR3 DNA follows: TGTGCCAGCACCCTAGATAGTGAGCAGTTCTTC. V and J are TRBV12-3 or TRBV12-4 and TRBJ2-1, with unresolved D. The CDR3 contains 11 residues. V was pared by 7 bases and J by 9 bases, with 10 bases between.

With respect to this clonotype: A read error may account for a junction end that differs from germline. V is TRBV12-3 or TRBV12-4 and J is TRBJ1-6, with 11 bases fitting TRBD1. The CDR3 sequence is 15 residues long. CDR3 protein: CATRRDRGNNSLLHF. CDR3 nucleotides: TGTGCCACCAGACGGGACAGGGGGAATAATTCACTCCTCCACTTT.

This clonotype occurred a few times. The rearrangement joins TRBV28 to TRBJ2-3, with unresolved D. Germline assignment: CDR1 MDHEN and CDR2 SYDVKM. The CDR3 length is 12 residues. V lost 4 bases, J lost 7 bases, and 9 bases lay in between. The CDR3 nucleotides read TGTGCCAGCAGTTACGGCGGAAATACGCAGTATTTT. Amino acids: CASSYGGNTQYF.

This clonotype was seen a few times. This chain links TRBV27 with TRBJ1-1; D possibly corresponds to TRBD1 (6 bases). Germline V gene data show CDR1 as MNHEY and CDR2 as SMNVEV (reference sequence). This CDR3 comprises 15 residues. V was cut by 0 bases and J by 2 bases, with 10 bases left in between. CDR3 nucleotides: TGTGCCAGCAGTTTATCGGGGGCGGGTAACACTGAAGCTTTCTTT. Its protein is CASSLSGAGNTEAFF.

This clonotype showed up just a few times. This rearrangement joins TRBV14 to TRBJ2-7; no clear D gene. The CDR3 runs to 12 residues. V was cut by 3 bases and J by 4 bases, with 7 bases left in between. CDR1 is SGHDN, CDR2 FVKESK, per germline. DNA of the CDR3: TGTGCCAGCAGCCACGCGGTATACGAGCAGTACTTC. Protein product: CASSHAVYEQYF. The whole variable domain, remainder taken from reference TRBV14 and TRBJ2-7, is EAGVTQFPSHSVIEKGQTVTLRCDPISGHDNLYWYRRVMGKEIKFLLHFVKESKQDESGMPNNRFLAERTGGTYSTLKVQPAELEDSGVYFCASSHAVYEQYFGPGTRLTVT.

The gene calls are TRBV20-1 and TRBJ1-3; D perhaps matches TRBD1 (6 bases). Deletions cut 0 bases from V and 4 bases from J, with 13 bases between. The CDR3 contains 15 residues. CDR1 and CDR2 (germline): DFQATT, SNEGSKA (reference sequence). Here the CDR3 reads CSARDVAGAGNTIYF. CDR3 sequence (DNA): TGCAGTGCTAGAGATGTCGCGGGGGCCGGAAACACCATATATTTT.

Concerning this clonotype itself: A much larger clone differs from this one at a single base, so this may be a read error. This chain uses TRBV28 with TRBJ2-4; perhaps D is TRBD1 or TRBD2 (5 bases each). The tail of the sequence fits TRBJ2-5 better, so the J call may be wrong. The CDR3 totals 16 residues. CDR1 is MDHEN and CDR2 is SYDVKM in the germline V gene. CDR3 loop: CASSFRRTGPKGTQYF. The DNA for the CDR3 is TGTGCCAGCAGTTTTCGACGGACGGGACCCAAAGGGACCCAGTACTTC.

This clonotype has just a few counts. The rearrangement uses TRBV27 and TRBJ1-4; possibly TRBD1 for D (6 bases). Germline lookup yields CDR1 MNHEY and CDR2 SMNVEV (reference sequence). The CDR3 totals 15 residues. Between the trimmed V and J ends, which lost 5 bases and 7 bases, there was a span of 17 bases. CDR3 in amino acids: CASSPSPGQGEKLFF. CDR3 bases: TGTGCCAGCAGTCCTTCTCCGGGACAAGGTGAAAAACTGTTTTTT.

Many counts were recorded for this clonotype. The chain's CDR3 is CASSESGTGRTDTQYF. The CDR3 DNA reads TGTGCCAGCAGCGAGTCCGGGACAGGGAGGACAGATACGCAGTATTTT. V gene TRBV11-2 combines with J gene TRBJ2-3; TRBD1 agrees at 9 bases. The CDR3 covers 16 residues. The germline CDR1 and CDR2 sequences are SGHAT and FQNNGV. V gave up 5 bases and J gave up 3 bases; unmatched junction bases: 9.

In its sample, this clonotype was seen a few times. The rearrangement links TRBV20-1 to TRBJ2-2; 7 bases match TRBD2. CDR1 and CDR2 from the germline V gene are DFQATT and SNEGSKA (reference sequence). Trimming removed 6 bases from V and 5 bases from J; junction bases left unmatched: 12. The CDR3 length is 15 residues. For the CDR3, the DNA is TGCAGTGCAAGGGGCGGGACTACTGTTACCGGGGAGCTGTTTTTT. It yields the protein CSARGGTTVTGELFF.

The table lists this clonotype with many counts. The CDR3 region is CASTLGGVQETQYF. The CDR3 DNA reads TGTGCCAGCACCCTAGGGGGGGTTCAGGAGACCCAGTACTTC. The chain is built from TRBV27 and TRBJ2-5; possible D gene TRBD2, 7 bases. CDR3 length equals 14 residues. CDR1 MNHEY and CDR2 SMNVEV come from the germline V gene (reference sequence). V was clipped by 7 bases and J by 5 bases, with 17 bases between them.

The gene calls are TRBV12-3 or TRBV12-4 and TRBJ2-6; 11 nucleotides agree with TRBD1. V shed 5 bases and J 0 bases; nucleotides not matched to a gene: 3. This CDR3 comprises 17 residues. CDR3 nucleotides: TGTGCCAGCAGTCCCGGGACAGGGGGCTCTGGGGCCAACGTCCTGACTTTC. This translates into CASSPGTGGSGANVLTF.

The J gene is TRBJ2-1, the V gene TRBV5-5; D gene ambiguous. CDR1 SGHKS and CDR2 YYEKEE come from the germline V gene (reference sequence). V was clipped by 4 bases and J by 10 bases, with 18 bases between them. The CDR3 totals 14 residues. The CDR3 DNA is TGTGCCAGCAGCACGGACCCAAGCTCCTACGAGCAGTTCTTC. This codes for CASSTDPSSYEQFF.

The chain joins TRBV12-3 or TRBV12-4 to TRBJ1-1; no firm D call. With 6 bases removed from V and 5 bases from J, the gap between germline ends came to 7 bases. The CDR3 totals 11 residues. CDR3 sequence (DNA): TGTGCCAGCAGGCTCTTAACTGAAGCTTTCTTT. It specifies CASRLLTEAFF.

This clonotype has only a few counts. One end of the junction does not line up with germline, which may come from a read error. This chain uses TRBV28 with TRBJ2-5; tentative D call: TRBD1 (7 bases). CDR1 MDHEN and CDR2 SYDVKM come from the germline V gene. CDR3 length: 15 residues. The CDR3 spells CASSETGTAGGTKYF. DNA of the CDR3: TGTGCCAGCAGTGAGACCGGGACGGCAGGGGGGACCAAGTACTTC.

This clonotype has a handful of counts. The rearrangement uses TRBV11-2 and TRBJ2-7, with TRBD1 matching 8 bases. With 0 bases clipped from V and 3 bases from J, the junction kept 7 bases outside the gene matches. The CDR3 runs to 16 residues. In germline, CDR1 is SGHAT, CDR2 FQNNGV. The CDR3 reads CASSLDRTGSFYEQYF. Here the CDR3 DNA reads TGTGCCAGCAGCTTAGATAGGACAGGGTCCTTCTACGAGCAGTACTTC.

The V gene is TRBV18, the J gene TRBJ1-5, with D possibly matching TRBD1 (5 bases). The V gene's germline CDR1 is KGHSH and CDR2 LQKENI. This CDR3 has 15 residues. The germline V and J ends were trimmed by 2 bases and 3 bases, with 11 bases remaining between them. The CDR3 DNA sequence: TGTGCCAGCTCACCAGGGGCGCCTACCAATCAGCCCCAGCATTTT. This codes for CASSPGAPTNQPQHF.

This clonotype was seen a handful of times. The chain has TRBV20-1 and TRBJ1-1; D call uncertain. V lost 5 bases to trimming and J lost 0 bases, with 19 bases between them. Germline CDR1 DFQATT, CDR2 SNEGSKA (reference sequence). CDR3 size: 16 residues. In nucleotides, the CDR3 is TGCAGTGCTGACCTCCTAATCGGCACGATGAACACTGAAGCTTTCTTT. Translated: CSADLLIGTMNTEAFF.

This sequence joins TRBV28 and TRBJ2-6, with D possibly being TRBD1 (6 bases). CDR1 and CDR2 from the germline V gene are MDHEN and SYDVKM. This CDR3 comprises 16 residues. Trimming took off 4 bases at V and 0 bases at J, with 10 bases between the two ends. The CDR3 sequence is CASSSRTASGANVLTF. In DNA, the CDR3 is TGTGCCAGCAGTTCCCGGACAGCCTCTGGGGCCAACGTCCTGACTTTC.

This clonotype came up a few times. Being one base from a much bigger clone, this may be a read error. The chain carries TRBV5-1 and TRBJ2-1; TRBD2 matches 7 bases. J was trimmed by 5 bases and V by 2 bases; bases with no gene match: 13. The CDR3 loop spans 17 amino acids. Germline CDR1 reads SGHRS; CDR2 reads YFSETQ. The CDR3 sequence is CASSLSPPGRGDNEQFF. In nucleotides, the CDR3 is TGCGCCAGCAGCTTAAGCCCGCCGGGGAGGGGAGACAATGAGCAGTTCTTC.

Points on this clonotype: The junction shows a germline mismatch at one end, possibly a read error. The rearrangement uses TRBV20-1 and TRBJ2-1; 8 bases map to TRBD2. Germline V gene lookup returns CDR1 DFQATT and CDR2 SNEGSKA (reference sequence). The CDR3 is made up of 11 amino acids. This CDR3 reads CSTLSGNERFF. In nucleotides, the CDR3 is TGCAGTACCCTTAGCGGGAATGAGCGGTTCTTC.

The CDR3 is CASSPSGQGNTEAFF. DNA for the CDR3: TGTGCCAGCAGCCCCTCTGGTCAGGGAAACACTGAAGCTTTCTTT. The V gene is TRBV11-3, the J gene TRBJ1-1; D is perhaps TRBD1 (5 bases). V was shortened by 5 bases and J by 2 bases, with 15 bases between the two germline ends. The CDR3 runs to 15 residues. Per the germline V gene, CDR1 is SGHNT and CDR2 is YENEEA.

The CDR3 is CASSLAAGVETQYF. The CDR3 coding sequence is TGTGCCAGCAGTTTAGCAGCGGGGGTTGAGACCCAGTACTTC. J is TRBJ2-5 and V is TRBV12-3 or TRBV12-4; TRBD2 matches 8 bases. Trimming removed 0 bases from V and 5 bases from J; junction bases left unmatched: 2. This CDR3 has 14 amino acids.

The rearrangement links TRBV7-3 to TRBJ2-7; TRBD1 matches 9 bases. The CDR3 length is 15 residues. V gave up 0 bases and J gave up 5 bases; unmatched junction bases: 5. From germline, CDR1 is SGHTA and CDR2 FQGTGA. The CDR3 loop is CASSLTADRGDEQYF. The CDR3 DNA follows: TGTGCCAGCAGCTTAACGGCGGACAGGGGAGACGAGCAGTACTTC.

This chain uses TRBV7-9 with TRBJ2-7, with D possibly TRBD2 on 6 matching bases. CDR1 SEHNR and CDR2 FQNEAQ come from the germline V gene (reference sequence). This CDR3 comprises 13 residues. V was trimmed by 10 bases and J by 0 bases, leaving 13 bases between them. As DNA, the CDR3 is TGTGCCACAGGACTATCTGACTCCTACGAGCAGTACTTC. Amino acid sequence: CATGLSDSYEQYF.